The clone carrying this T cell receptor (beta chain) was picked up many times. Its cognate antigen is unknown. Unique molecular identifiers were used in preparing the TCRbeta library. TCRdb re-called the PCR reads through MiXCR, storing one row per CDR3 protein. This sample has roughly 6,100 distinct CDR3 sequences, with about 16% found just once. This record comes from a study of T-cell reconstitution after alpha-beta-depleted transplantation in children. Study-wide results and caveats: One year after transplant, T-cell counts and diversity came mostly from newly produced T cells.

V was clipped by 5 bases and J by 4 bases; unmatched bases: 10. Germline values: CDR1 SEHNR, CDR2 FQNEAQ (reference sequence). The CDR3 runs to 16 residues. Sample: PBMCs, mostly from graft donor cells, taken 180 days after TCRalphabeta/CD19-depleted stem cell transplant. The chain uses TRBV7-9 and TRBJ2-1; 8 nucleotides match TRBD2. This clonotype was sampled from a patient aged 2 to 9 who had a stem cell transplant for inherited bone marrow failure, so the T cells may come from the graft donor. CDR3 amino acids: CASSLTGTRDYNEQFF. In nucleotides, the CDR3 is TGTGCCAGCAGCCTAACCGGGACTAGAGATTACAATGAGCAGTTCTTC.